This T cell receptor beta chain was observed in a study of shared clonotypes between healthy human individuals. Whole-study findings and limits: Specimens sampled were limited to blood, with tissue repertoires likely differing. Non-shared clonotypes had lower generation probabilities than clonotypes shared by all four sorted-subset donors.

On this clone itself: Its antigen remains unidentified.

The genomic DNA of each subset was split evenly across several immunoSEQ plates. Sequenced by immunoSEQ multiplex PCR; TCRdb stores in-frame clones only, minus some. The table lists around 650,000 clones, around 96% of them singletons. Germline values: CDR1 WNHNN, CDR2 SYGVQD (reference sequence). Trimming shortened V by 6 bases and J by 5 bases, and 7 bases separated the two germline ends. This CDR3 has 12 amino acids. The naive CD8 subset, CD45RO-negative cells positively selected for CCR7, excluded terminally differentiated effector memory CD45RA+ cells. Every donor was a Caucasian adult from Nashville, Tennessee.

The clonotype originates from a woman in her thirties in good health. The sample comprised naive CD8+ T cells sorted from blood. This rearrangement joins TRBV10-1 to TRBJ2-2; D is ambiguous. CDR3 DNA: TGCGCCAGCAGGGCAGGAACCGGGGAGCTGTTTTTT. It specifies CASRAGTGELFF.